This T cell receptor beta chain came from a study of blood T cell repertoires in COVID-19 (dated by TCRdb to about 2020). About the study as a whole: Samples from collaborators originated in the United States, Italy and Spain and spanned both the acute and convalescent phases of COVID-19. The material from the prospective study consisted of cDNA or gDNA derived from T cells, B-cell-depleted T cells, or PBMCs. Deeply sampled blood TCRbeta repertoires from subjects exposed to, actively infected with, or recovered from COVID-19 were included in the dataset. A freely available public database, intended as a resource for researchers studying the immune response to SARS-CoV-2, is where the repertoires were released. Samples came from the ongoing ImmuneRACE study (first 160 participants) plus 1,254 subjects from 6 global collaborators. The sample metadata nearly always contained a de-identified subject ID, COVID-19 status, age in years and sex. Where available, HLA class I and class II types were obtained from metadata supplied by the sample provider rather than from assay-based typing. The full study reports these points: Clinical and demographic metadata were provided uncurated, with the amount varying by source and participant.

Only one count was recorded for this clone. There is no known antigen for this receptor. No base-level quality is on record; no much larger clone is a single base apart. Distinct nucleotide sequences in the sample also encode this CDR3. The collaborating institutions used their own protocols to collect whole blood in K2EDTA tubes. For TCRbeta analysis, collaborator samples were shipped as frozen whole blood, as isolated PBMCs, or as DNA extracted from either sample type. TCRbeta CDR3 regions were amplified from genomic DNA using the immunoSEQ Assay, a bias-controlled multiplex PCR. The original pipeline was this. The number of nucleated cells in each sample was estimated by amplification of reference gene primers within the assay. To quantify the absolute abundance of each unique TCRbeta CDR3 rearrangement, sequence reads were collapsed and filtered. For each sample, productive Simpson clonality was calculated as the square root of Simpson's diversity index over productive rearrangements. What TCRdb holds here is the immuneACCESS table cut down to in-frame rearrangements. Part of the clones is not present; checked against another copy, under half of the missing clones reflect an unresolved V gene, and the others are unexplained. Clone size and V and J calls were adopted from that table, with D and trimming inferred from the DNA. Present in this sample are about 110,000 clones, around 79% of which were seen just once. The top ten clonotypes cover 15% to 20% of the sample.

V is clipped by 2 bases and J by 0 bases, and the sequence between their germline boundaries is 3 bases long. Measured from the cysteine to the phenylalanine, the CDR3 is 14 residues long. Only the CDR3 part of the read is kept: 42 bases, read in frame from the first base. From a lookup of the germline V gene, CDR1 and CDR2 are SGHRS and YFSETQ. Sample: peripheral blood. The receptor's source is an elderly woman with active or convalescent COVID-19. The rearranged chain carries TRBV5-1 and TRBJ2-6; the D gene remains uncertain. The nucleotides are TGCGCCAGCAGCTTCTCCTCTGGGGCCAACGTCCTGACTTTC. It encodes CASSFSSGANVLTF.